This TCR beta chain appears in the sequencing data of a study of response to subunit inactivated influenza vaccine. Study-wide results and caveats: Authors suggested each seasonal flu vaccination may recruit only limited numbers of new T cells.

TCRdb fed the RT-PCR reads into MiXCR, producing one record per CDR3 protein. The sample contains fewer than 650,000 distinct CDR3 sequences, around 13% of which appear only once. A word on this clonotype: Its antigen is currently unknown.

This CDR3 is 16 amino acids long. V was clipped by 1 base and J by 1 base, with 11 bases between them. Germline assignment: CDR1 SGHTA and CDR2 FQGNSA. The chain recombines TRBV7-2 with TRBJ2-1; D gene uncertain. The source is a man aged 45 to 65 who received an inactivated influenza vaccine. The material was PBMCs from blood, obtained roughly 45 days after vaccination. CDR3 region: CASSLEGIQSYNEQFF. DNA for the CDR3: TGTGCCAGCAGCTTAGAAGGGATTCAGTCCTACAATGAGCAGTTCTTC.